The entry that follows covers one T cell receptor beta chain sequence. Its cognate antigen is unknown. Alopecia areata patients provided lesional scalp punch biopsies and peripheral blood, both collected for the study. The V gene end was trimmed by 3 bases and the J gene end by 0 bases; junction bases not matched to a gene: 2. This CDR3 region has 14 residues. Germline assignment: CDR1 SEHNR and CDR2 FQNEAQ (reference sequence). This sample stems from a study of CD8+ T cells in alopecia areata. Study as a whole: Administration of oral tofacitinib to treated patients was at 5 to 10 mg twice daily. The tofacitinib course ran for 6 to 18 months and was followed by 6 months off drug.

General observations from the study: Greater clonality was observed in lesional scalp samples, especially alopecia totalis/universalis, versus normal scalp.

Extracted from the samples, RNA was reverse transcribed into cDNA to serve as the sequencing template. The repertoire was sequenced with immunoSEQ multiplex PCR; TCRdb's copy has only in-frame clones and lacks some. The table includes some 130,000 clones, 58% detected once. The sample consisted of CD4+ T cells sorted from blood, taken at week 0. The clonotype originates from a human donor with alopecia areata. The rearrangement uses TRBV7-9 and TRBJ2-7; 7 bases line up with TRBD2. The CDR3 sequence: CASSFGGSSYEQYF. The DNA for the CDR3 is TGTGCCAGCAGCTTCGGGGGGAGCTCCTACGAGCAGTACTTC.